Listed here are 18 T cell receptor beta chains from one sample, sequenced in a study of blood T cell repertoires in COVID-19. Sequenced by immunoSEQ multiplex PCR; TCRdb stores in-frame clones only, minus some. Among about 130,000 clones listed, 86% were seen once. Sequenced material: PBMCs or T cells enriched from blood (not recorded which). These receptors all come from a man in his fifties who had recovered from COVID-19.

This clone was counted between two and nine times. The chain links TRBV7-3 to TRBJ1-3; maybe TRBD1 (5 bases). Trimming cost V 5 bases and J 2 bases, with 13 bases left between them. Germline V gene sequence: CDR1 SGHTA, CDR2 FQGTGA. This CDR3 comprises 15 residues. The DNA for the CDR3 is TGTGCCAGCAGCGCGTCGGCAGGGCCTGGAAACACCATATATTTT. Its protein product is CASSASAGPGNTIYF.

A single count supports this clone. The chain couples TRBV18 to TRBJ2-3, with D perhaps matching TRBD1 (6 bases). V lost 3 bases, J lost 2 bases, and 12 bases lay in between. This CDR3 spans 15 amino acids. Looked up from germline, CDR1 is KGHSH and CDR2 is LQKENI. Here the CDR3 DNA reads TGTGCCAGCTCACCGCAGGGGCCAAACACAGATACGCAGTATTTT. Amino acid sequence: CASSPQGPNTDTQYF.

Only a few counts were recorded for this clone. CDR3: CSASNVLAGEWVGELFF. The CDR3 nucleotides read TGCAGTGCTAGTAATGTACTAGCGGGAGAATGGGTCGGGGAGCTGTTTTTT. This rearrangement joins TRBV20-1 to TRBJ2-2; TRBD2 matches 11 bases. Looked up from germline, CDR1 is DFQATT and CDR2 is SNEGSKA (reference sequence). The CDR3 totals 17 residues. The trim removed 3 bases at V and 7 bases at J, leaving 13 bases unmatched.

V usage is TRBV10-3 and J usage is TRBJ2-3, with 14 bases fitting TRBD2. V dropped 3 bases and J dropped 3; count of bases not matched to a gene: 2. The CDR3 spans 16 residues. Germline lookup yields CDR1 ENHRY and CDR2 SYGVKD. The CDR3 reads CAISDRTSGGTDTQYF. Written as DNA, the CDR3 is TGTGCCATCAGTGATAGGACTAGCGGGGGGACAGATACGCAGTATTTT.

This clone was recorded at least ten times. DNA of the CDR3: TGTGCCAGCAGCGGTAGCGGGGGGGTTAGCACAGATACGCAGTATTTT. Translated, it gives CASSGSGGVSTDTQYF. This chain connects TRBV9 to TRBJ2-3; 11 positions agree with TRBD2. The CDR3 sequence is 16 residues long. The germline CDR1 and CDR2 sequences are SGDLS and YYNGEE. Unmatched junction bases numbered 3, after V lost 3 bases and J lost 0 bases.

The chain joins TRBV18 to TRBJ2-5, with 8 nucleotides matching TRBD2. With 3 bases clipped from V and 1 base from J, the junction kept 7 bases outside the gene matches. The CDR3 covers 16 residues. The germline gives CDR1 KGHSH, CDR2 LQKENI. Written as DNA, the CDR3 is TGTGCCAGCTCACCGGCCGGGAGGGGGGCCCAAGAGACCCAGTACTTC. This codes for CASSPAGRGAQETQYF.

The V gene is TRBV15, the J gene TRBJ1-1; D might be TRBD1 (6 bases). CDR1 LNHNV and CDR2 YYDKDF come from the germline V gene (reference sequence). V lost 6 bases and J 5 bases, leaving 16 bases between the germline ends. This CDR3 comprises 14 residues. CDR3 region: CATSVRGRGTEAFF. The CDR3 DNA sequence: TGTGCCACCAGTGTCAGGGGTAGGGGGACTGAAGCTTTCTTT.

J is TRBJ1-3 and V is TRBV5-1; 8 nucleotides match TRBD1. Germline trimming cut 0 bases from V and 4 bases from J; bases unmatched to any gene: 6. In germline, CDR1 is SGHRS, CDR2 YFSETQ. The CDR3 length is 16 residues. For the CDR3, the DNA is TGCGCCAGCAGCTTGGCCAGGGGGCAGGGAGGAAACACCATATATTTT. Translating it yields CASSLARGQGGNTIYF.

This clone turned up a few times. The rearrangement uses TRBV7-9 and TRBJ1-3; TRBD1 agrees at 8 bases. Germline V gene lookup returns CDR1 SEHNR and CDR2 FQNEAQ (reference sequence). The V and J ends lost 6 bases and 4 bases, in that order; junction bases with no gene match: 8. The CDR3 totals 15 residues. The CDR3 DNA reads as TGTGCCAGCAGGCCTGACAGGGGACAGGGAAACACCATATATTTT. Its translation: CASRPDRGQGNTIYF.

The table lists this clone with a few counts. V and J are TRBV19 and TRBJ2-7, with a weak D call TRBD2 (5 bases). Trimming removed 4 bases at V and 6 bases at J, with 13 bases between. CDR1 LNHDA and CDR2 SQIVND come from the germline V gene (reference sequence). CDR3 length equals 13 residues. This chain's CDR3 is CASSNGLMGEQYV. The CDR3 bases are TGTGCCAGTAGTAACGGACTTATGGGCGAGCAGTACGTC.

This clone was detected only a few times. The gene calls are TRBV5-1 and TRBJ2-2, with TRBD1 matching over 9 bases. The CDR3 extends over 15 amino acids. Germline V gives CDR1 SGHRS, CDR2 YFSETQ. V was clipped by 4 bases and J by 3 bases; unmatched bases: 4. CDR3 sequence: CASSRQGDDTGELFF. CDR3 sequence (DNA): TGCGCCAGCAGCAGACAGGGGGACGACACCGGGGAGCTGTTTTTT.

V gene TRBV30 combines with J gene TRBJ1-6, with TRBD1 identical over 9 bases. The germline CDR1 and CDR2 sequences are GTSNPN and SVGIG (reference sequence). This CDR3 is 16 amino acids long. After removal of 2 bases from V and 9 bases from J, the junction contained 11 bases not matched to a gene. The CDR3 DNA sequence: TGTGCCTGGAGTAAAACACGGACAGGGGAAAGTTCACCCCTCCACTTT. Its protein is CAWSKTRTGESSPLHF.

This clone was counted a single time. The V and J genes are TRBV18 and TRBJ2-7; 8 positions agree with TRBD1. The CDR3 contains 15 residues. Looked up from germline, CDR1 is KGHSH and CDR2 is LQKENI. V was clipped by 2 bases and J by 3 bases; unmatched bases: 6. In DNA, the CDR3 is TGTGCCAGCTCACCAAAGACAGGGGTGGGCTACGAGCAGTACTTC. This sequence encodes CASSPKTGVGYEQYF.

The chain is built from TRBV2 and TRBJ1-6; possibly TRBD1 for D (5 bases). The germline V gene has CDR1 SNHLY and CDR2 FYNNEI. The V end lost 10 bases, the J end lost 4 bases, and 11 bases lay between the germline ends. The CDR3 sequence is 13 residues long. CDR3 loop: CATLGDYNSPLHF. The CDR3 DNA follows: TGTGCCACCTTAGGGGATTATAATTCACCCCTCCACTTT.

The chain couples TRBV19 to TRBJ1-3; 8 positions agree with TRBD1. The J segment lost 0 bases and the V segment lost 8 bases, leaving 3 bases of the junction unmatched. Germline lookup yields CDR1 LNHDA and CDR2 SQIVND (reference sequence). The CDR3 runs 14 residues. The CDR3 protein is CASLQGDSGNTIYF. CDR3 in DNA: TGTGCCAGTTTACAGGGGGACTCTGGAAACACCATATATTTT.

This clone was recorded only once. This rearrangement joins TRBV5-6 to TRBJ1-2; 7 bases match TRBD1. The CDR3 is 14 amino acids. After removal of 7 bases from V and 6 bases from J, the junction contained 12 bases not matched to a gene. Germline assignment: CDR1 SGHDT and CDR2 YYEEEE. CDR3 coding DNA: TGTGCCAGCGACGGTCGACAGGGAAGAAATGGCTACACCTTC. Protein product: CASDGRQGRNGYTF.

The gene calls are TRBV18 and TRBJ1-2, with a possible D match to TRBD1 (5 bases). V lost 5 bases, J lost 6 bases, and 10 bases lay in between. Per germline, CDR1 KGHSH and CDR2 LQKENI. CDR3 length: 12 amino acids. The CDR3 loop is CASSDSRDGYTF. The DNA for the CDR3 is TGTGCCAGCTCAGACAGCAGGGATGGCTACACCTTC. Together with reference TRBV18 and TRBJ1-2, the CDR3 gives the full variable domain: NAGVMQNPRHLVRRRGQEARLRCSPMKGHSHVYWYRQLPEEGLKFMVYLQKENIIDESGMPKERFSAEFPKEGPSILRIQQVVRGDSAAYFCASSDSRDGYTFGSGTRLTVV.

The rearrangement joins TRBV6-7 to TRBJ2-3; no clear D gene. TRBV6-7 is reported as an ORF; its role is uncertain. V lost 3 bases and J lost 1, with 5 bases in between. The CDR3 is 13 residues long. CDR3 in DNA: TGTGCCAGCAGTTATGAGGGCACAGATACGCAGTATTTT. Encoded protein: CASSYEGTDTQYF.